This paragraph covers one T cell receptor (beta chain) sequence. V was clipped by 3 bases and J by 7 bases, with 10 bases between them. Germline V gene sequence: CDR1 MNHEY, CDR2 SMNVEV (reference sequence). CDR3 length equals 12 residues. When the RNA was reverse transcribed, random hexamers were used with an input of 0.5 to 1 ug. TCRdb redid the calling of the immunoSEQ multiplex PCR reads with MiXCR, one entry per CDR3 protein. This table has 180,000 or so distinct CDR3 sequences, about 95% appearing once. This record comes from a study of CD8 T cells in Susac syndrome. The clonotype was recovered from a human donor in good health. V and J are TRBV27 and TRBJ2-7; possibly TRBD1 for D (6 bases). Material for sequencing was CD4+ T cells from PBMCs. CDR3 sequence: CASSFLGGEQYF. CDR3 DNA: TGTGCCAGCAGTTTTCTAGGGGGAGAGCAGTACTTC.